Listed below are T cell receptor beta chains from one sample, sequenced in a study of Graves' ophthalmopathy and Graves' hyperthyroidism. One entry per CDR3 protein, called by TCRdb with MiXCR from the multiplex PCR reads. The sample includes 600,000 to 650,000 distinct CDR3 sequences, 22% of them seen just once. Sequenced material: peripheral blood. These receptors came from a woman aged 18 to 35 with stable Graves' hyperthyroidism. Some clones in this sample may be carry-over from other donors' samples. CDR3s include the opening cysteine and the closing phenylalanine or tryptophan. The D gene is left open where the match is weak. Rows may omit the clone size; those that give it use once, few, many or a size class.

J gene	V gene	clone size	D gene	CDR3 DNA	CDR3 protein
TRBJ1-1	TRBV27	many	.	TGTGCCAGCAGTTTAAAGGCTCAGGGACGGGCTGAAGCTTTCTTT	CASSLKAQGRAEAFF
TRBJ2-7	TRBV20-1	many	.	TGCAGCGCTAGACGATCCTACGAGCAGTACTTC	CSARRSYEQYF
TRBJ1-2	TRBV10-3	.	.	TGTGCCATCAGTGAGTCCCGTCGAGACTATGGCTACACCTTC	CAISESRRDYGYTF
TRBJ1-1	TRBV13	few	.	TGTGCCAGCAGCTTAAAAGGGTGGGGAGGAACTACTGAAGCTTTCTTT	CASSLKGWGGTTEAFF
TRBJ2-7	TRBV12-5	.	TRBD1	TGTGCTAGTGGTTCTGGGCCGACAGGGGCCGAGCAGTACTTC	CASGSGPTGAEQYF
TRBJ2-7	TRBV6-5	many	TRBD1	TGTGCCAGCGAAGGGACAGTTCCCTACGAGCAGTACTTC	CASEGTVPYEQYF
TRBJ2-7	TRBV20-1	many	.	TGCAGTGCTCTAGGTTTTTGGGCAGGCGTTAGCTCCTACGAGCAGTACTTC	CSALGFWAGVSSYEQYF
TRBJ1-1	TRBV15	many	.	TGTGCCACCAGCAGAGATCGTGATCGGGGGGAGTTTGGGAGACACTACACTGAAGCTTTCTTT	CATSRDRDRGEFGRHYTEAFF
TRBJ1-2	TRBV4-1	many	TRBD1	TGCGCCAGCAGCCATCCCCGGACAGGGGAGCTGAATGGCTACACCTTC	CASSHPRTGELNGYTF
TRBJ2-2	TRBV5-4	few	.	TGTGCCAGCAGCTTGCGGGGGATGTCCGGGGAGCTGTTTTTT	CASSLRGMSGELFF
TRBJ1-2	TRBV20-1	many	.	TGCAGTGCCCCCGACTCGTATGGCTACACCTTC	CSAPDSYGYTF
TRBJ2-7	TRBV12-3/TRBV12-4	.	.	TGTGCCAGCAGTGACCAGGGTTTCGGCGAGCAGTACTTC	CASSDQGFGEQYF
TRBJ2-7	TRBV6-5	many	.	TGTGCCAGCAGTTACCCTCCAAGCGGCAGCTCCTACGAGCAGTACTTC	CASSYPPSGSSYEQYF
TRBJ1-2	TRBV19	many	.	TGTGCCAGTAGCCTGCGTGGGGTAGGCTACACCTTC	CASSLRGVGYTF
TRBJ1-2	TRBV15	.	TRBD1	TGTGCCACCAGCGACCGGGACAGGTCTCGCTATGGCTACACCTTC	CATSDRDRSRYGYTF
TRBJ1-1	TRBV10-3	many	.	TGTGCCATCAGGGCGGGGATGAACACTGAAGCTTTCTTT	CAIRAGMNTEAFF
TRBJ2-2	TRBV29-1	many	.	TGCAGCGTTGAATGGTTCGGGGAGCTGTTTTTT	CSVEWFGELFF
TRBJ1-5	TRBV20-1	many	.	TGCAGTGCTAGAGATCGGCTCAATCAGCCCCAGCATTTT	CSARDRLNQPQHF
TRBJ2-5	TRBV15	.	TRBD2	TGTGCCACCAGCAGAGATAAAGCGGGGGATCGTAAAGAGACCCAGTACTTC	CATSRDKAGDRKETQYF
TRBJ2-5	TRBV5-6	few	.	TGTGCCAGCAGCTTCTCAGGGTCGGGGGAGACCCAGTACTTC	CASSFSGSGETQYF
TRBJ2-2	TRBV11-3	many	.	TGTGCCAGCAGCTTGATAGCTCCACCAGACGGGGAGCTGTTTTTT	CASSLIAPPDGELFF
TRBJ1-2	TRBV6-4	many	TRBD1	TGTGCCAGCAGTGACCGGACAGGGGGCGATAACTATGGCTACACCTTC	CASSDRTGGDNYGYTF
TRBJ2-5	TRBV12-3/TRBV12-4	many	TRBD2	TGTGCCAGCAGTCCCCGCCTAGCGGGGGGAGCAGAGACCCAGTACTTC	CASSPRLAGGAETQYF
TRBJ1-1	TRBV12-3/TRBV12-4	many	.	TGTGCCAGCAGTTTAGTGGGGGGGTCTGAAGCTTTCTTT	CASSLVGGSEAFF
TRBJ2-5	TRBV9	.	.	TGTGGCAGCAGCGTAGACCGGGCCCAAGAGACCCAGTACTTC	CGSSVDRAQETQYF
TRBJ1-2	TRBV20-1	many	.	TGCAGTGCCGCCGGAAATGGCTACACCTTC	CSAAGNGYTF
TRBJ2-5	TRBV4-3	many	.	TGCGCCAGCAGCCAAGGGTCTAGCGAGGCGGAGACCCAGTACTTC	CASSQGSSEAETQYF
TRBJ2-5	TRBV13	many	.	TGTGCCAGCAGCGCCTTGGGTAAGACCCAGTACTTC	CASSALGKTQYF
TRBJ1-5	TRBV12-3/TRBV12-4	.	.	TGTGCCAGCAGTTTTTCCACACCTCAACCCCAGCATTTT	CASSFSTPQPQHF
TRBJ1-2	TRBV11-2	many	.	TGTGCCAGCAGCTCGGCTACATGGGGGGCTCGATATGGCTACACCTTC	CASSSATWGARYGYTF
TRBJ2-5	TRBV20-1	few	TRBD1	TGCAGTGCTCCGAGGGTTACAGGGGGCTATCCCCAAGAGACCCAGTACTTC	CSAPRVTGGYPQETQYF
TRBJ1-2	TRBV7-2	many	TRBD1	TGTGCCAGCAGCTCTAGTAGGGGGCAGCGTGGCTACACCTTC	CASSSSRGQRGYTF
TRBJ2-7	TRBV27	few	TRBD1	TGTGCCAGCAGTTTACTTGGCCTGGGACAGATCCTATACGAGCAGTACTTC	CASSLLGLGQILYEQYF
TRBJ1-1	TRBV10-3	.	.	TGTGCCATCAGTGAGACAGAAGAGAACACTGAAGCTTTCTTT	CAISETEENTEAFF
TRBJ2-5	TRBV30	many	.	TGTGCCTGCCACCGACAGGCCCCCCAAGAGACCCAGTACTTC	CACHRQAPQETQYF
TRBJ1-5	TRBV6-1	.	.	TGTGCCAGCAGTGAACTAATGGGGATAGGAGCCCAGCATTTT	CASSELMGIGAQHF
TRBJ2-2	TRBV5-4	many	.	TGTGCCAGCAGCTTGAGTAGGGAGTGGGGGGCGATACCGACCGGGGAGCTGTTTTTT	CASSLSREWGAIPTGELFF
TRBJ1-5	TRBV10-3	many	.	TGTGCCATCAGTGAAGGTTCTGAACCCTATCAGCCCCAGCATTTT	CAISEGSEPYQPQHF
TRBJ2-4	TRBV7-8	few	.	TGTGCCAGCAGCTTAGAAGGGGTACTAGCCAAAAACATTCAGTACTTC	CASSLEGVLAKNIQYF
TRBJ2-5	TRBV7-2	few	TRBD2	TGTGCCAGCAGCTTGCTTGCGGGGGGGCCCGGAGAGACCCAGTACTTC	CASSLLAGGPGETQYF
TRBJ2-7	TRBV5-1	.	TRBD1	TGCGCCAGCAGCTTGGTTCCCCGGGACAGGGTGGACGAGCAGTACTTC	CASSLVPRDRVDEQYF
TRBJ1-6	TRBV7-3	many	.	TGTGCCAGCGCCCTAAGTGGGATTGGGGTCAATAATTCACCCCTCCACTTT	CASALSGIGVNNSPLHF
TRBJ1-2	TRBV7-2	.	.	TGTGCCAGCAGCTTGCGATCGAGGGGCTACACCTTC	CASSLRSRGYTF
TRBJ1-5	TRBV6-1	.	.	TGTGCCAGCAGTCATAGGACAGACCTCTCAAGGGAGCCCCAGCATTTT	CASSHRTDLSREPQHF
TRBJ2-2	TRBV12-5	many	.	TGTGCTAGTGCCCGCGGGACAGAGAAGCTGTTTTTT	CASARGTEKLFF
TRBJ2-5	TRBV2	.	TRBD1	TGTGCCAGCAGTGAGGGGACAGGGGGCACTCAAGAGACCCAGTACTTC	CASSEGTGGTQETQYF
TRBJ1-1	TRBV2	many	.	TGTGCCAGCACCCAGGAGGGGTACAGGGCTGTCGCTGAAGCTTTCTTT	CASTQEGYRAVAEAFF
TRBJ1-1	TRBV6-4	many	TRBD1	TGTGCCAGCAGGAGTACCGGGACAGGGGGCGGGAGCACTGAAGCTTTCTTT	CASRSTGTGGGSTEAFF